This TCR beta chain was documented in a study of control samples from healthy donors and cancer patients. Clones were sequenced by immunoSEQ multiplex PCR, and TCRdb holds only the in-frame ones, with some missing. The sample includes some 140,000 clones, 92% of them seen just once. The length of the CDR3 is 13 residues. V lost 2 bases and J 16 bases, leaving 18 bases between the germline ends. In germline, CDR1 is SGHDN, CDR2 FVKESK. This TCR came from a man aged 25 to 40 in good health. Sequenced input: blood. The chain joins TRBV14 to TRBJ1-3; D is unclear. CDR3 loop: CASSQSFVNVPYF. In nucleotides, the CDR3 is TGTGCCAGCAGCCAATCGTTCGTTAACGTACCTTATTTT.